These 20 T cell receptor beta chains share one sample of origin, sequenced in a study of blood T cell repertoires in COVID-19 (TCRdb year 2020). Library construction relied on the immunoSEQ multiplex PCR assay. TCRdb retrieved this table from immuneACCESS and kept in-frame rearrangements only. Not all clones are present; in checked studies, unresolved V genes account for under half, and no reason is known for the remainder. The sample table holds tens of thousands of clones, of which roughly 74% were seen once. In total, the top ten clones hold 28% of the sample. Material: peripheral blood. Receptors originate from an elderly woman with acute or convalescent COVID-19.

A few counts support this clone. The V call is TRBV24-1, the J call TRBJ2-7; 11 nucleotides match TRBD2. Unmatched junction bases numbered 1, after V lost 4 bases and J lost 3 bases. Germline assignment: CDR1 KGHDR and CDR2 SFDVKD. The CDR3 consists of 14 residues. In DNA, the CDR3 is TGTGCCACCAGTGACGGGACTAGCGGCTACGAGCAGTACTTC. Its translation: CATSDGTSGYEQYF.

This clone was recorded once. J is TRBJ1-5 and V is TRBV29-1; TRBD1 might be the D (5 bases). Per germline, CDR1 SQVTM and CDR2 ANQGSEA. V was trimmed by 5 bases and J by 5 bases, leaving 16 bases between them. The CDR3 length is 14 residues. CDR3 nucleotides: TGCAGCGTTACGATGTCAGGGTTTGATCAGCCCCAGCATTTT. It codes for CSVTMSGFDQPQHF.

The chain links TRBV6-5 to TRBJ2-2, with D maybe TRBD2 (7 bases). Germline V lookup: CDR1 MNHEY, CDR2 SVGAGI. CDR3 length equals 14 residues. The V and J ends lost 5 bases and 4 bases respectively, with 11 bases between them. Written as DNA, the CDR3 is TGTGCCAGCAGTCAGGGAGGGGGCACCGGGGAGCTGTTTTTT. Residues: CASSQGGGTGELFF.

The chain carries TRBV13 and TRBJ2-3; the match to TRBD1 covers 9 bases. CDR3 length: 14 residues. V was pared by 5 bases and J by 6 bases, with 6 bases of the junction left unmatched. CDR1 is PRHDT, CDR2 FYEKMQ, per germline (reference sequence). CDR3 nucleotide sequence: TGTGCCAGCAGCCCCGGGACAGGGTCGGATACGCAGTATTTT. It specifies CASSPGTGSDTQYF.

The V and J genes are TRBV7-2 and TRBJ2-7; 11 bases are shared with TRBD2. CDR3 length equals 15 residues. Germline values: CDR1 SGHTA, CDR2 FQGNSA. The V gene end was trimmed by 1 base and the J gene end by 4 bases; junction bases not matched to a gene: 3. CDR3 residues: CASSLETSGIYEQYF. The CDR3 DNA reads as TGTGCCAGCAGCTTAGAGACTAGCGGGATTTACGAGCAGTACTTC.

In this sample, this clone turned up a few times. This chain uses TRBV7-9 with TRBJ1-1; the D gene is possibly TRBD1 (5 bases). This CDR3 comprises 15 residues. The germline V and J ends were trimmed by 3 bases and 2 bases, with 13 bases remaining between them. The germline V gene has CDR1 SEHNR and CDR2 FQNEAQ (reference sequence). The DNA of the CDR3 is TGTGCCAGCAGCTTGGGTGACAGTATCAACACTGAAGCTTTCTTT. Amino acids: CASSLGDSINTEAFF. Variable domain in full (rest from reference TRBV7-9 and TRBJ1-1): DTGVSQNPRHKITKRGQNVTFRCDPISEHNRLYWYRQTLGQGPEFLTYFQNEAQLEKSRLLSDRFSAERPKGSFSTLEIQRTEQGDSAMYLCASSLGDSINTEAFFGQGTRLTVV.

J is TRBJ2-7 and V is TRBV5-1; 10 bases agree with TRBD2. The V gene end was trimmed by 0 bases and the J gene end by 3 bases; junction bases not matched to a gene: 3. The germline CDR1 and CDR2 sequences are SGHRS and YFSETQ. The CDR3 totals 15 residues. CDR3 bases: TGCGCCAGCAGCTTGGGTCTAGCGGGAGTCTACGAGCAGTACTTC. As protein: CASSLGLAGVYEQYF.

The V and J genes are TRBV5-5 and TRBJ2-3, with 15 bases fitting TRBD2. The CDR3 covers 17 residues. Germline V gene sequence: CDR1 SGHKS, CDR2 YYEKEE (reference sequence). The ends lost 3 bases at V and 8 bases at J; junction bases unmatched: 10. CDR3 sequence (DNA): TGTGCCAGCAGCTCTAGGACTAGCGGGGGGGAGGCCCTTACGCAGTATTTT. It specifies CASSSRTSGGEALTQYF.

Note on this clone: The same CDR3 also results from other DNA sequences found in this sample. V gene TRBV27 combines with J gene TRBJ2-6, with unresolved D. The germline gives CDR1 MNHEY, CDR2 SMNVEV (reference sequence). The CDR3 extends over 15 amino acids. Trimming stripped 6 bases from V and 0 bases from J, with 9 bases between. The CDR3 DNA is TGTGCCAGCAGACCGACGGGCTCTGGGGCCAACGTCCTGACTTTC. It specifies CASRPTGSGANVLTF.

This clone has a handful of counts. The chain joins TRBV28 to TRBJ2-4; 10 bases align to TRBD2. Trimming removed 8 bases from V and 6 bases from J; junction bases left unmatched: 4. The germline V gene encodes CDR1 MDHEN and CDR2 SYDVKM. The CDR3 runs 13 residues. CDR3 in DNA: TGTGCCAGCGAGAGACTAGCGGGAAACATTCAGTACTTC. Residues: CASERLAGNIQYF.

The chain carries TRBV19 and TRBJ2-6; tentative D call: TRBD1 (6 bases). This CDR3 region has 15 residues. V was shortened by 3 bases and J by 5 bases, with 11 bases between the two germline ends. The germline CDR1 and CDR2 sequences are LNHDA and SQIVND (reference sequence). CDR3 protein: CASSITGIRANVLTF. CDR3 DNA: TGTGCCAGTAGTATTACAGGGATTAGGGCCAACGTCCTGACTTTC.

This clone was seen a single time. This rearrangement joins TRBV5-6 to TRBJ2-3, with TRBD1 identical over 9 bases. The junction had 4 bases not matched to a gene; V was cut back by 4 bases and J by 1 base. The germline V gene has CDR1 SGHDT and CDR2 YYEEEE. This CDR3 comprises 15 residues. CDR3 protein: CASSRTGVGTDTQYF. In DNA, the CDR3 is TGTGCCAGCAGCAGGACAGGGGTCGGCACAGATACGCAGTATTTT.

The J gene is TRBJ2-2, the V gene TRBV5-1; 12 nucleotides match TRBD1. Germline CDR1 SGHRS, CDR2 YFSETQ. The junction had 10 bases not matched to a gene; V was cut back by 5 bases and J by 5 bases. This CDR3 has 17 amino acids. The CDR3 DNA reads as TGCGCCAGCAGTCTCCGGGACAGGGGGCTCCGGACCGGGGAGCTGTTTTTT. Translation: CASSLRDRGLRTGELFF.

The chain uses TRBV6-5 and TRBJ2-3, with 13 positions matching TRBD2. Unmatched junction bases numbered 5, after V lost 6 bases and J lost 2 bases. Germline V gene data show CDR1 as MNHEY and CDR2 as SVGAGI. CDR3 size: 16 residues. CDR3 loop: CASRYGTSGDTDTQYF. CDR3 nucleotide sequence: TGTGCCAGCAGATACGGGACTAGCGGGGACACAGATACGCAGTATTTT.

The gene calls are TRBV3-1 (or the pseudogene TRBV3-2) and TRBJ2-1; TRBD2 matches 7 bases. CDR1 and CDR2 (germline): LGHDT, YNNKEL (reference sequence). The CDR3 loop spans 16 amino acids. Trimming cost V 3 bases and J 5 bases; bases outside gene matches: 10. The CDR3 sequence is CASSQRGAGENNEQFF. The CDR3 bases are TGTGCCAGCAGCCAGCGAGGGGCGGGAGAGAACAATGAGCAGTTCTTC.

The V and J genes are TRBV23-1 and TRBJ1-1; 7 bases are shared with TRBD1. TRBV23-1 is an ORF for which the function is uncertain. V was clipped by 4 bases and J by 3 bases; unmatched bases: 17. The CDR3 sequence is 18 residues long. CDR3 bases: TGCGCCAGCAGTCCGCCACAGGGGAATGGGCCCTGGGACACTGAAGCTTTCTTT. The encoded protein is CASSPPQGNGPWDTEAFF.

The CDR3 region has the DNA TGTGCCAGCAGTTTTGGCAGATATGGTCCGCCGGGCTACACCTTC. Translated: CASSFGRYGPPGYTF. J is TRBJ1-2 and V is TRBV6-5; no definite D call. The CDR3 has 15 residues. V was pared by 4 bases and J by 8 bases, with 20 bases between. Germline CDR1 is MNHEY and CDR2 is SVGAGI.

The CDR3 protein is CASSLREGDGYTF. CDR3 nucleotide sequence: TGTGCCAGCAGCTTACGGGAAGGAGATGGCTACACCTTC. This chain uses TRBV7-2 with TRBJ1-2; no reliable D call. The CDR3 sequence is 13 residues long. Germline V gene sequence: CDR1 SGHTA, CDR2 FQGNSA. Trimming pared 2 bases from V and 6 bases from J, leaving 10 bases between.

V and J are TRBV5-4 and TRBJ2-3, with D uncertain. Trimming removed 0 bases from V and 9 bases from J, with 8 bases in between. CDR1 is SGHNT and CDR2 is YYREEE in the germline V gene (reference sequence). This CDR3 spans 12 amino acids. The CDR3 sequence: CASSLDRQTQYF. The CDR3 bases are TGTGCCAGCAGCTTGGATCGTCAGACGCAGTATTTT.

V gene TRBV14 combines with J gene TRBJ2-4, with 10 nucleotides matching TRBD2. The J segment lost 0 bases and the V segment lost 0 bases, leaving 2 bases of the junction unmatched. Germline V gives CDR1 SGHDN, CDR2 FVKESK. This CDR3 has 17 amino acids. This CDR3 is CASSQDGLAVAKNIQYF. As DNA, the CDR3 is TGTGCCAGCAGCCAAGATGGACTAGCGGTAGCCAAAAACATTCAGTACTTC. The whole variable domain, remainder taken from reference TRBV14 and TRBJ2-4, is EAGVTQFPSHSVIEKGQTVTLRCDPISGHDNLYWYRRVMGKEIKFLLHFVKESKQDESGMPNNRFLAERTGGTYSTLKVQPAELEDSGVYFCASSQDGLAVAKNIQYFGAGTRLSVL.